Listed below are T cell receptor beta chains from one sample, sequenced in a study of T cells in Graves' hyperthyroidism and ophthalmopathy. TCRdb itself ran the multiplex PCR reads through MiXCR, one entry per CDR3 protein. This sample has approximately 370,000 distinct CDR3 sequences, with under 15% found just once. Sequencing used blood. These receptor sequences come from a woman aged 25 to 39 with Graves' hyperthyroidism. The CDR3 runs from the conserved cysteine through the conserved F or W. Each record gives: clone size, J gene, CDR3 length, D gene, V gene, CDR3 protein, CDR3 DNA. The D gene is left open where the match is weak. The size of a clone is reported for some rows only, either as once, few or many, or as a class for expanded clones.

many | TRBJ2-7 | 15 | TRBD1 | TRBV6-1 | CASSSTGTGGDEQYF | TGTGCCAGCAGCTCCACCGGGACAGGAGGCGACGAGCAGTACTTC
once | TRBJ2-7 | 12 | - | TRBV7-9 | CASSLVGSEQYF | TGTGCCAGCAGCTTAGTGGGAAGCGAGCAGTACTTC
many | TRBJ2-5 | 15 | - | TRBV2 | CASSATGLPGETQYF | TGTGCCAGCAGTGCAACCGGGCTGCCAGGGGAGACCCAGTACTTC
- | TRBJ2-1 | 14 | TRBD2 | TRBV20-1 | CSAWGLAGRNEQFF | TGCAGTGCCTGGGGACTAGCGGGACGGAATGAGCAGTTCTTC
few | TRBJ1-1 | 14 | - | TRBV19 | CASSIAAMKAEAFF | TGTGCCAGTAGTATAGCGGCAATGAAGGCTGAAGCTTTCTTT
- | TRBJ2-3 | 13 | TRBD2 | TRBV6-2/TRBV6-3 | CATKRELTDTQYF | TGTGCCACCAAGCGGGAGCTCACAGATACGCAGTATTTT
- | TRBJ1-2 | 17 | - | TRBV28 | CASSFPELRDFNYGHTF | TGTGCCAGCAGTTTCCCAGAGTTGAGGGATTTTAATTATGGCCACACCTTC
few | TRBJ2-7 | 18 | TRBD2 | TRBV24-1 | CATSDSSGTSGTTYEQYF | TGTGCCACCAGTGATTCATCCGGGACTAGCGGGACCACCTACGAGCAGTACTTC
- | TRBJ2-1 | 13 | TRBD2 | TRBV11-3 | CASSQEGLHEQFF | TGTGCCAGCAGCCAAGAGGGACTACATGAGCAGTTCTTC
few | TRBJ2-2 | 18 | TRBD2 | TRBV20-1 | CSARDIGTSGGNTGELFF | TGCAGTGCTAGAGATATAGGGACTAGCGGGGGGAACACCGGGGAGCTGTTTTTT
many | TRBJ1-5 | 14 | - | TRBV18 | CASSPQGTGQPQHF | TGTGCCAGCTCACCTCAGGGGACGGGACAGCCCCAGCATTTT
- | TRBJ2-1 | 16 | - | TRBV7-7 | CASSLSSAAGRNEQFF | TGTGCTAGCAGCTTAAGTAGCGCGGCAGGGCGCAATGAGCAGTTCTTC
many | TRBJ2-1 | 16 | TRBD2 | TRBV20-1 | CSARGSGTSGRNEQFF | TGCAGTGCTAGAGGATCCGGGACTAGCGGGAGAAATGAGCAGTTCTTC
many | TRBJ1-1 | 16 | TRBD1 | TRBV5-1 | CASSPDRGGWNTEAFF | TGCGCCAGCAGCCCGGACAGGGGAGGGTGGAACACTGAAGCTTTCTTT
many | TRBJ2-1 | 17 | TRBD2 | TRBV20-1 | CSARDGSGARSYNEQFF | TGCAGTGCTAGAGACGGTAGCGGGGCTAGGTCGTACAATGAGCAGTTCTTC
once | TRBJ2-4 | 16 | TRBD1 | TRBV28 | CASSFSETGDQNIQYF | TGTGCCAGCAGTTTTTCCGAGACAGGGGACCAAAACATTCAGTACTTC
- | TRBJ2-2 | 13 | - | TRBV5-1 | CASSFTGELELFF | TGCGCCAGCAGCTTTACGGGGGAATTGGAGCTGTTTTTT
- | TRBJ2-2 | 15 | TRBD2 | TRBV7-9 | CASSHQSGRTGELFF | TGTGCCAGCAGCCACCAGAGCGGGAGGACCGGGGAGCTGTTTTTT
few | TRBJ2-5 | 13 | - | TRBV6-1 | CASSPRLGETQYF | TGTGCCAGCAGTCCACGCCTGGGGGAGACCCAGTACTTC
few | TRBJ2-2 | 14 | - | TRBV5-6 | CASSQDTNTGELFF | TGTGCCAGCAGCCAGGACACGAACACCGGGGAGCTGTTTTTT
many | TRBJ2-1 | 15 | TRBD1 | TRBV5-8 | CASSLALGQGSEQFF | TGTGCCAGCAGCTTGGCCCTGGGACAGGGGAGTGAGCAGTTCTTC
many | TRBJ1-1 | 16 | TRBD1 | TRBV5-1 | CASSLPGQGWKIRAFF | TGCGCCAGCAGCTTGCCCGGACAGGGCTGGAAGATTCGAGCTTTCTTT
- | TRBJ2-7 | 16 | TRBD2 | TRBV6-2/TRBV6-3 | CASSAYLAGPPYEQYF | TGTGCCAGCAGTGCCTACTTAGCGGGACCACCCTACGAGCAGTACTTC
many | TRBJ2-7 | 14 | - | TRBV28 | CASIQGSRAYEQYF | TGTGCCAGCATCCAGGGTAGTAGAGCGTACGAGCAGTACTTC